The clone carrying this T cell receptor (beta chain) has more than one count but fewer than ten. These data are taken from a study of blood T cell repertoires in COVID-19. Per the germline V gene, CDR1 is SQVTM and CDR2 is ANQGSEA. V shed 6 bases and J shed 4 bases, with 10 bases lying between them. There are 12 residues in the CDR3. The table came from immunoSEQ multiplex PCR; TCRdb's copy has only in-frame clones and leaves some out. The sample carries about 260,000 clones, around nine tenths recorded once. V gene TRBV29-1 combines with J gene TRBJ1-5; D is unclear. Sequencing was done on a sample of peripheral blood. The origin of this receptor is a man aged 35 to 55 who had recovered from COVID-19. The CDR3 region has the DNA TGCAGCGTGTGGGGAGCTAATCAGCCCCAGCATTTT. Protein sequence: CSVWGANQPQHF.